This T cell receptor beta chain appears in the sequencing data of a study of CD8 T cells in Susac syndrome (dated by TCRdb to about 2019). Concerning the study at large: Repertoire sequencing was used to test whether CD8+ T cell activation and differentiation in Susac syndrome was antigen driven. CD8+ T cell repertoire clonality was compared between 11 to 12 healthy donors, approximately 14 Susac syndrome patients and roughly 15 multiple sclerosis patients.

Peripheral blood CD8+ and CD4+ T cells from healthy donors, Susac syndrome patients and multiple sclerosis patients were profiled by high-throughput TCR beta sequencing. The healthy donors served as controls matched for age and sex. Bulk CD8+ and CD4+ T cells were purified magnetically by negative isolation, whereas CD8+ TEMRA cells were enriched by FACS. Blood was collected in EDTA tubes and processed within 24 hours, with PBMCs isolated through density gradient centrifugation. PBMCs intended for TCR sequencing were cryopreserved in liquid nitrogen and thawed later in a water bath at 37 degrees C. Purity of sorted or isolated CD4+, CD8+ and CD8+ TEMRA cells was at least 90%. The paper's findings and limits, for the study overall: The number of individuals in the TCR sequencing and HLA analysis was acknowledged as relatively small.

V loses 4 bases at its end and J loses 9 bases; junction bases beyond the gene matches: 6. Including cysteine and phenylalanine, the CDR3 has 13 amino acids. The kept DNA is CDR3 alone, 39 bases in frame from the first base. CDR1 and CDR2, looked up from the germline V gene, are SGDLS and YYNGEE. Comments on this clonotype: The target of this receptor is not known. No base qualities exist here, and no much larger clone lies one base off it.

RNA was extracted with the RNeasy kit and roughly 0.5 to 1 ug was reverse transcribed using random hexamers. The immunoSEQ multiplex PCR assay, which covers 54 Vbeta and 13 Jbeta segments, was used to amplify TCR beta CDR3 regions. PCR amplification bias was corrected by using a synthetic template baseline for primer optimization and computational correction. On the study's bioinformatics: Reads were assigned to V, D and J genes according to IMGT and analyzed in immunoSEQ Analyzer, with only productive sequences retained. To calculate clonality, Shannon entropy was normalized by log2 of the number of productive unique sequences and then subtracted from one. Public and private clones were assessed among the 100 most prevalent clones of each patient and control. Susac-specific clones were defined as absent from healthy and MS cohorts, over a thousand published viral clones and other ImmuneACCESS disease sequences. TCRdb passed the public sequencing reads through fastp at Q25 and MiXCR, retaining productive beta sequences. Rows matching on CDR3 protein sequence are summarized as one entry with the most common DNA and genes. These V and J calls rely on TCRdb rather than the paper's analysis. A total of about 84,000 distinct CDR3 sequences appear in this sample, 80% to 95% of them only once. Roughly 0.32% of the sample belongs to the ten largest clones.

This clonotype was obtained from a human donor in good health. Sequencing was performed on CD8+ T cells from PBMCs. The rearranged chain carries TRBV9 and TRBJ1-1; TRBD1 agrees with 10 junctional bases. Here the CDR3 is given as CASSLTGGAKAFF. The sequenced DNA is TGTGCCAGCAGCTTGACAGGGGGCGCGAAAGCTTTCTTT.